This is a list of T cell receptor beta chains from one sample in a study of cytomegalovirus exposure and HLA in healthy donors. Clones were read by immunoSEQ multiplex PCR, and TCRdb kept only the in-frame ones, dropping some. The sample lists more than 95,000 clones; around 75% were seen once. The source material was PBMCs. These receptors were taken from a woman in her forties or fifties in good health and CMV-seropositive. The CDR3 runs from the conserved cysteine through the conserved F or W. D genes are given only for firm matches. Clone size, where shown, is once, few, many, or a class for clones that have expanded.

>TRBD2|.|TRBV10-3|TRBJ2-3
CAISGTSGTDTQYF
TGTGCCATCAGTGGTACTAGCGGCACAGATACGCAGTATTTT
>TRBD1|.|TRBV30|TRBJ1-2
CASRRTGVVYGYTF
TGTGCCTCGCGTAGGACAGGGGTAGTCTATGGCTACACCTTC
>TRBD1|.|TRBV5-1|TRBJ1-2
CASSFLKPGQGRREYGYTF
TGCGCCAGCAGCTTCCTAAAACCGGGACAGGGGAGGAGAGAATATGGCTACACCTTC
>.|.|TRBV18|TRBJ1-4
CAGRGALNEKLFF
TGTGCCGGCCGGGGGGCCCTTAATGAAAAACTGTTTTTT
>.|.|TRBV6-6|TRBJ2-3
CASSYPRTDADTQYF
TGTGCCAGCAGTTACCCGAGGACAGACGCAGATACGCAGTATTTT
>TRBD1|.|TRBV12-5|TRBJ2-5
CASGSYETGSETQYF
TGTGCTAGTGGTTCCTACGAGACAGGGTCGGAGACCCAGTACTTC
>.|.|TRBV9|TRBJ2-3
CASSGAYTDTQYF
TGTGCCAGCAGCGGGGCTTACACAGATACGCAGTATTTT
>.|.|TRBV6-1|TRBJ2-7
CATIINGGSYEQYF
TGTGCCACCATTATCAACGGCGGCTCCTACGAGCAGTACTTC
>.|.|TRBV5-6|TRBJ1-2
CASSPDRNNYGYTF
TGTGCCAGCAGCCCAGACAGAAATAACTATGGCTACACCTTC
>TRBD1|.|TRBV7-8|TRBJ1-2
CASSKDRDYGYTF
TGTGCCAGCAGCAAGGACAGGGACTATGGCTACACCTTC
>TRBD1|.|TRBV10-3|TRBJ2-7
CAIAGQGRGYEQYF
TGTGCCATCGCCGGACAGGGGAGGGGCTACGAGCAGTACTTC
>.|few|TRBV5-1|TRBJ2-7
CASSFLQGSEQYF
TGCGCCAGCAGCTTTTTACAGGGTAGCGAGCAGTACTTC
>.|.|TRBV19|TRBJ2-2
CASSTTRTGELFF
TGTGCCAGTAGTACCACGAGGACCGGGGAGCTGTTTTTT
>.|.|TRBV15|TRBJ2-4
CATSRVRLGQLIAKNIQYF
TGTGCCACCAGCAGAGTTAGGCTCGGACAGTTAATAGCCAAAAACATTCAGTACTTC
>.|.|TRBV5-1|TRBJ1-4
CASSRDGPEKEKLFF
TGCGCCAGCAGTCGTGACGGCCCGGAGAAGGAAAAACTGTTTTTT
>.|.|TRBV29-1|TRBJ2-7
CSFTSSGDSKYF
TGCAGCTTCACCTCGTCGGGTGACAGTAAGTACTTC